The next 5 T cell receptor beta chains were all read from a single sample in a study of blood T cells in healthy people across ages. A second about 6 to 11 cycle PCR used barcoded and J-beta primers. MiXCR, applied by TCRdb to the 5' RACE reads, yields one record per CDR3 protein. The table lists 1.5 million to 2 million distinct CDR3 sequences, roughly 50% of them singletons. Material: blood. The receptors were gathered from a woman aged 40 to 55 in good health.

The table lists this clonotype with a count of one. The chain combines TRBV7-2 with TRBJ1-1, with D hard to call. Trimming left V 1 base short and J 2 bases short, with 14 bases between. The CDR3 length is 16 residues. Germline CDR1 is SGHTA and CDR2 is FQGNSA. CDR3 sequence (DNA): TGTGCCAGCAGCTTAGGGGTGGTCAGGTTCAACACTGAAGCTTTCTTT. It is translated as CASSLGVVRFNTEAFF.

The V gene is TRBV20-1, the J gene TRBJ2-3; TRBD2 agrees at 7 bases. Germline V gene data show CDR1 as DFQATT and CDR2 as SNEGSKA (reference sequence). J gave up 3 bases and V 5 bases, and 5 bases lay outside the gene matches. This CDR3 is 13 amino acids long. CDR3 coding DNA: TGCAGTGCTCAGCGGGGCGCGACAGATACGCAGTATTTT. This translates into CSAQRGATDTQYF.

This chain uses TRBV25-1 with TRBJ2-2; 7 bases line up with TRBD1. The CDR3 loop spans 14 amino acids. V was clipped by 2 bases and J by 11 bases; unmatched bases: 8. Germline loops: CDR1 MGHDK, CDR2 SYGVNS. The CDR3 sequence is CASSEKGAGGELFF. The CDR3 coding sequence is TGTGCCAGCAGTGAAAAGGGTGCAGGGGGAGAGCTGTTTTTT.

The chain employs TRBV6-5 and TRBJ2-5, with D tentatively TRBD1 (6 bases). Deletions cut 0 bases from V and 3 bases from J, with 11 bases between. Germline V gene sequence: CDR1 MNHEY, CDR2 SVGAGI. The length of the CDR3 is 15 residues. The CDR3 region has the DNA TGTGCCAGCAGTTACTCCGGGACACATAAAGAGACCCAGTACTTC. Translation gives CASSYSGTHKETQYF.

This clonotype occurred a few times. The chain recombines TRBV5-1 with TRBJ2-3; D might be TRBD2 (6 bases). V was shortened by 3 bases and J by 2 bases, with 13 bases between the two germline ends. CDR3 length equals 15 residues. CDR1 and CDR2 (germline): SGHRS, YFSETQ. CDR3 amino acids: CASSSDYGLTDTQYF. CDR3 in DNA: TGCGCCAGCAGCTCGGACTACGGCCTCACAGATACGCAGTATTTT.